The 10 T cell receptor beta chains in this list originate from one sample, sequenced in a study of T cell responses to AZD1222 COVID-19 vaccine. Sequencing was performed with immunoSEQ multiplex PCR; in TCRdb, only in-frame clones are kept and a portion is missing. Of roughly 76,000 clones in the sample, roughly 85% were seen once. The source material was peripheral blood, sampled on day 0 of AZD1222 vaccination. The receptors were sampled from an adult in good health.

This clone showed up just a few times. The gene calls are TRBV6-5 and TRBJ2-1; the D gene is possibly TRBD1 (5 bases). The V and J ends lost 8 bases and 7 bases respectively, with 15 bases between them. This CDR3 spans 13 amino acids. The germline gives CDR1 MNHEY, CDR2 SVGAGI. This chain's CDR3 is CASSLGARNEQFF. CDR3 coding DNA: TGTGCCAGCTCCCTAGGGGCGAGGAATGAGCAGTTCTTC.

The chain is built from TRBV25-1 and TRBJ2-7, with 11 positions matching TRBD1. The V segment lost 3 bases and the J segment 7 bases; nucleotides outside the gene matches: 5. The CDR3 is 14 amino acids. Germline V gene data show CDR1 as MGHDK and CDR2 as SYGVNS. In nucleotides, the CDR3 is TGTGCCAGCAGTGATAGGACAGGGGGCTATGAGCAGTACTTC. It translates to CASSDRTGGYEQYF.

The rearrangement links TRBV7-3 to TRBJ2-2; the D gene is possibly TRBD1 (5 bases). CDR1 is SGHTA, CDR2 FQGTGA, per germline. This CDR3 is 14 amino acids long. V was clipped by 4 bases and J by 3 bases, with 9 bases between them. The CDR3 sequence is CASSWGRDTGELFF. CDR3 nucleotide sequence: TGTGCCAGCAGCTGGGGCAGAGACACCGGGGAGCTGTTTTTT.

The rearrangement links TRBV27 to TRBJ1-4, with D possibly TRBD1 on 6 matching bases. V was pared by 2 bases and J by 7 bases, with 20 bases between. Per germline, CDR1 MNHEY and CDR2 SMNVEV (reference sequence). CDR3 length: 17 residues. The CDR3: CASSLNGGGIGFEKLFF. The CDR3 bases are TGTGCCAGCAGTTTAAACGGGGGCGGCATAGGGTTTGAAAAACTGTTTTTT. Full variable domain (remainder filled in from reference TRBV27 and TRBJ1-4): EAQVTQNPRYLITVTGKKLTVTCSQNMNHEYMSWYRQDPGLGLRQIYYSMNVEVTDKGDVPEGYKVSRKEKRNFPLILESPSPNQTSLYFCASSLNGGGIGFEKLFFGSGTQLSVL.

V is TRBV28 and J is TRBJ1-2, with 10 bases lining up with TRBD1. Germline loops: CDR1 MDHEN, CDR2 SYDVKM. CDR3 length: 16 amino acids. The V and J ends lost 3 bases and 0 bases, in that order; junction bases with no gene match: 4. This CDR3 reads CASSLVGQGANYGYTF. DNA for the CDR3: TGTGCCAGCAGTTTGGTTGGACAGGGGGCTAACTATGGCTACACCTTC.

This chain connects TRBV28 to TRBJ2-2, with 7 bases aligning to TRBD1. CDR3 length: 18 amino acids. CDR1 is MDHEN, CDR2 SYDVKM, per germline. After removal of 1 base from V and 4 bases from J, the junction contained 12 bases not matched to a gene. This CDR3 reads CASSLYGSTGALTGELFF. The CDR3 nucleotides read TGTGCCAGCAGTTTATACGGTTCAACAGGGGCGCTCACCGGGGAGCTGTTTTTT.

CDR3 protein: CASSPPLSLSYNEQFF. The CDR3 DNA is TGTGCCAGCTCACCACCTTTGAGCCTATCCTACAATGAGCAGTTCTTC. This chain links TRBV18 with TRBJ2-1; unclear D gene. The CDR3 spans 16 residues. Germline V gene data show CDR1 as KGHSH and CDR2 as LQKENI. V gave up 0 bases and J gave up 1 base, with 10 bases separating them.

The chain has TRBV4-3 and TRBJ2-2; 11 bases align to TRBD2. The CDR3 is 18 amino acids. V lost 3 bases to trimming and J lost 1 base; unmatched junction nucleotides: 7. The V gene's germline CDR1 is LGHNA and CDR2 YSLEER. CDR3: CASSHSLAGVVNTGELFF. The DNA for the CDR3 is TGCGCCAGCAGCCACTCACTAGCGGGAGTGGTGAACACCGGGGAGCTGTTTTTT.

This sequence joins TRBV7-9 and TRBJ1-5; D ambiguous. With 1 base removed from V and 9 bases from J, the gap between germline ends came to 7 bases. The CDR3 totals 12 residues. In germline, CDR1 is SEHNR, CDR2 FQNEAQ (reference sequence). Here the CDR3 reads CASSLEERPQHF. CDR3 DNA: TGTGCCAGCAGCTTAGAAGAGAGGCCCCAGCATTTT.

This rearrangement joins TRBV2 to TRBJ2-3; 14 bases fit TRBD2. J lost 3 bases, V lost 10 bases, and 6 bases had no gene match. The CDR3 has 15 amino acids. Germline V gives CDR1 SNHLY, CDR2 FYNNEI. CDR3: CAKGLAGGGTDTQYF. CDR3 nucleotide sequence: TGTGCCAAAGGACTAGCGGGAGGAGGAACAGATACGCAGTATTTT.